The 8 T cell receptor beta chains in this list originate from one sample, sequenced in a study of T cell responses to AZD1222 COVID-19 vaccine. Generated by immunoSEQ multiplex PCR, the TCRdb table keeps only in-frame clones and is missing some. The sample shows approximately 64,000 clones, over 80% of them seen only once. The starting material was peripheral blood, obtained 28 days after the second dose of the MenACWY control vaccine. These receptors originate from an adult who received the MenACWY meningococcal vaccine as a control.

The chain recombines TRBV18 with TRBJ2-5, with D perhaps being TRBD1 or TRBD2 (5 bases each). V lost 2 bases and J lost 5, with 6 bases in between. The CDR3 runs 12 residues. Per germline, CDR1 KGHSH and CDR2 LQKENI. The CDR3 reads CASSPGDETQYF. CDR3 DNA: TGTGCCAGCTCACCAGGGGACGAGACCCAGTACTTC.

The V gene is TRBV7-8, the J gene TRBJ2-1; 11 bases match TRBD2. This CDR3 is 17 amino acids long. The germline V gene encodes CDR1 SGHVS and CDR2 FQNEAQ. The V and J ends lost 4 bases and 4 bases, in that order; junction bases with no gene match: 9. DNA of the CDR3: TGTGCCAGCAGCTATGGGTATAGCGGGAGGGCTTACAATGAGCAGTTCTTC. It codes for CASSYGYSGRAYNEQFF.

The chain has TRBV2 and TRBJ1-5; TRBD1 is a possible D gene (6 bases). The CDR3 loop spans 13 amino acids. Germline V gene data show CDR1 as SNHLY and CDR2 as FYNNEI. Trimming cost V 10 bases and J 3 bases, with 13 bases left between them. The CDR3 sequence: CAIRGGDNQPQHF. The CDR3 nucleotides read TGTGCCATCCGAGGGGGGGACAATCAGCCCCAGCATTTT.

This chain connects TRBV20-1 to TRBJ2-3; the D gene is possibly TRBD2 (5 bases). Germline V lookup: CDR1 DFQATT, CDR2 SNEGSKA (reference sequence). The CDR3 consists of 18 residues. V lost 3 bases and J lost 0, with 22 bases in between. The CDR3 is CSASLVSGLPVSTDTQYF. DNA of the CDR3: TGCAGTGCTAGTTTAGTGAGCGGACTCCCCGTGAGCACAGATACGCAGTATTTT.

The rearrangement uses TRBV24-1 and TRBJ2-1; 9 bases align to TRBD2. The CDR3 totals 17 residues. Germline CDR1 and CDR2: KGHDR and SFDVKD. The trim removed 5 bases at V and 9 bases at J, leaving 16 bases unmatched. In DNA form, the CDR3 reads TGTGCCACCAGTGCTCAGGGGCGGGAGGGAAAGTTGGGTGAGCAGTTCTTC. Translating gives CATSAQGREGKLGEQFF.

The rearrangement links TRBV5-1 to TRBJ1-1, with TRBD1 matching 7 bases. Germline loops: CDR1 SGHRS, CDR2 YFSETQ. J lost 0 bases, V lost 2 bases, and 4 bases had no gene match. The CDR3 has 15 residues. The CDR3 nucleotides read TGCGCCAGCAGCTTACAGGGGACTATGAACACTGAAGCTTTCTTT. It encodes CASSLQGTMNTEAFF.

This clone was seen just once. The chain uses TRBV30 and TRBJ2-2; unclear D gene. Germline V gene data show CDR1 as GTSNPN and CDR2 as SVGIG (reference sequence). The ends were cut back, 8 bases at V and 8 bases at J, with 18 bases in the middle. This CDR3 comprises 13 residues. The CDR3 DNA is TGTGCCACTGAAAGGGTCCAGCATGGGGAGCTGTTTTTT. This sequence encodes CATERVQHGELFF.

The CDR3 region has the DNA TGTGCCAGCAGTCAAAGGGGGGGGGCCACAGATACGCAGTATTTT. Protein sequence: CASSQRGGATDTQYF. The chain has TRBV6-5 and TRBJ2-3, with a weak D call TRBD2 (7 bases). The V gene's germline CDR1 is MNHEY and CDR2 SVGAGI. This CDR3 has 15 residues. The V and J ends lost 5 bases and 2 bases respectively, with 14 bases between them.